This is a list of T cell receptor beta chains from one sample in a study of siplizumab effects on memory and regulatory T cells. Sequencing was performed with immunoSEQ multiplex PCR; in TCRdb, only in-frame clones are kept and a portion is missing. This sample yields over 95,000 clones, of which around 93% are seen a single time; over 0.15% belongs to the top ten. The material sequenced was non-Treg CD4+ T cells sorted from blood. The receptor source for this set is a human donor in good health. Both conserved end residues are part of each CDR3. The D gene is left open where the match is weak. Clone size is not always given. Where it is, it says once, few, many or a class for expanded clones.

v_gene,j_gene,abundance,d_gene,CDR3nt,CDR3aa
TRBV5-1,TRBJ2-2,.,.,TGCGCCAGCAGCTTGGTTGCAGGGGACACCGGGGAGCTGTTTTTT,CASSLVAGDTGELFF
TRBV9,TRBJ1-2,.,.,TGTGCCAGCAGCGTAGGTGGAGATCTCTATGGCTACACCTTC,CASSVGGDLYGYTF
TRBV6-5,TRBJ2-5,.,TRBD2,TGTGCCAGCAGTTACGGCGGGGGGGCGTCAGAGACCCAGTACTTC,CASSYGGGASETQYF
TRBV19,TRBJ1-5,once,TRBD1,TGTGCCAGTAGTACCTACACAGGGGCCCCCCGGCCCCAGCATTTT,CASSTYTGAPRPQHF
TRBV19,TRBJ2-2,.,.,TGTGCCAGTAGTATTATAGGAGGCTTTAACACCGGGGAGCTGTTTTTT,CASSIIGGFNTGELFF
TRBV11-3,TRBJ2-1,.,TRBD2,TGTGCCAGCAGCGCCACCCTAGCGGGGAGCCTTGGGGCCAATGAGCAGTTCTTC,CASSATLAGSLGANEQFF
TRBV5-1,TRBJ1-1,.,.,TGCGCCAGCAGCTTGGATTGGAACACTGAAGCTTTCTTT,CASSLDWNTEAFF
TRBV18,TRBJ1-1,.,TRBD1,TGTGCCAGCTCACCAGAGGACAGGGGTGGTGGCACTGAAGCTTTCTTT,CASSPEDRGGGTEAFF
TRBV10-2,TRBJ2-7,.,.,TGCGCCAGCACCTTACGGGGCTCCTACGAGCAGTACTTC,CASTLRGSYEQYF
TRBV6-6,TRBJ1-3,.,.,TGTGCCAGCAAACTAGACAGCCCTTCTGGAAACACCATATATTTT,CASKLDSPSGNTIYF
TRBV2,TRBJ1-5,few,.,TGTGCCAGCAGTGAGTCGGGGGCGCGGAATCAGCCCCAGCATTTT,CASSESGARNQPQHF
TRBV5-5,TRBJ2-5,.,.,TGTGCCAGCAGCTTGGCTTGGGAAACTCGGACCCAGTACTTC,CASSLAWETRTQYF
TRBV7-9,TRBJ2-2,once,TRBD2,TGTGCCAGCAGCTTACGTCTAGCGGGGAACACCGGGGAGCTGTTTTTT,CASSLRLAGNTGELFF
TRBV18,TRBJ1-4,.,.,TGTGCCAGCTCACCAAATCTTCTCCTAACTAATGAAAAACTGTTTTTT,CASSPNLLLTNEKLFF
TRBV10-3,TRBJ1-2,.,.,TGTGCCATCAGTGAGGGGGTAAATAACTATGGCTACACCTTC,CAISEGVNNYGYTF
TRBV19,TRBJ1-3,.,.,TGTGCCAGTAGTATTGAGAGCGCCGATCGCACGAGCTCTGGAAACACCATATATTTT,CASSIESADRTSSGNTIYF
TRBV29-1,TRBJ2-7,.,TRBD1,TGCAGCGTAGACCTCACAGGGGGTCTGTCCTACGAGCAGTACTTC,CSVDLTGGLSYEQYF
TRBV19,TRBJ2-3,.,TRBD1,TGTGCCAGTAGTATAGATCTAGCTGGCAGGGGGCGAGATACGCAGTATTTT,CASSIDLAGRGRDTQYF
TRBV10-1,TRBJ1-5,.,.,TGCGCCAGCAGTGATAGCAATCAGCCCCAGCATTTT,CASSDSNQPQHF
TRBV6-1,TRBJ1-6,.,TRBD1,TGTGCTAGCAGTAAAGGGACAGGGAACTTTTATAATTCACCCCTCCACTTT,CASSKGTGNFYNSPLHF
TRBV6-5,TRBJ1-5,.,.,TGTGCCAGCAGTTCCAGGGGCAATAGCAATCAGCCCCAGCATTTT,CASSSRGNSNQPQHF
TRBV10-3,TRBJ2-7,.,TRBD1,TGTGCCATCAGTGAGGGCGGGACAGGGTACTCCTACGAGCAGTACTTC,CAISEGGTGYSYEQYF
TRBV18,TRBJ1-1,once,.,TGTGCCAGCTCACCACAGGGGGGCACTGAAGCTTTCTTT,CASSPQGGTEAFF
TRBV11-2,TRBJ2-7,.,.,TGTGCCAGCAGCTTAACCCCCGACAGGCCATCCTACGAGCAGTACTTC,CASSLTPDRPSYEQYF